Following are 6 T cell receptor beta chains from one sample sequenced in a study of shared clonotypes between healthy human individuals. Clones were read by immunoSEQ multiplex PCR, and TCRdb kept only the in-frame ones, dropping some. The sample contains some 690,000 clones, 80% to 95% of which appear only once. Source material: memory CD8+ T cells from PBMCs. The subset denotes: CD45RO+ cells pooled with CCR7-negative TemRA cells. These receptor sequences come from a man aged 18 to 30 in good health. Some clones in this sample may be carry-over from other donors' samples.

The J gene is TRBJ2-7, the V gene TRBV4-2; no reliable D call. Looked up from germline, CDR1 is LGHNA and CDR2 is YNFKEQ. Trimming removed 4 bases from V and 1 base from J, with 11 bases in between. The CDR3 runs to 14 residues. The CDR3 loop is CASSPSSGSYEQYF. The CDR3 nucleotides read TGTGCCAGCAGCCCCTCCTCCGGGTCCTACGAGCAGTACTTC.

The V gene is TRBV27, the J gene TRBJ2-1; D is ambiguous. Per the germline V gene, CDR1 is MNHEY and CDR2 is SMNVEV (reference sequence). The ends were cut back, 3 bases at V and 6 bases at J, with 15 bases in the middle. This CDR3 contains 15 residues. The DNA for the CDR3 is TGTGCCAGCAGTTTGAGGCAGGTGGTCTCCAATGAGCAGTTCTTC. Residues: CASSLRQVVSNEQFF.

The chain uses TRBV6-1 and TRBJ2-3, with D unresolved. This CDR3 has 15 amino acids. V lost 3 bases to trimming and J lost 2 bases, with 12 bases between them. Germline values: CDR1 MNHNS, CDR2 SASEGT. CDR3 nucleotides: TGTGCCAGCAGTGATTCCCCAAAGAACACAGATACGCAGTATTTT. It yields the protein CASSDSPKNTDTQYF.

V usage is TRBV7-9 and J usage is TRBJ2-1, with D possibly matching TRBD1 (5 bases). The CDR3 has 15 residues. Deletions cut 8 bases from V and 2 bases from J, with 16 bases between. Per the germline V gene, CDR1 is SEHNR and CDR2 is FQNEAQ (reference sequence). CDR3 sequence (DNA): TGTGCCAGCTCTCAACAGGCTAGGGCCTACAATGAGCAGTTCTTC. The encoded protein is CASSQQARAYNEQFF.

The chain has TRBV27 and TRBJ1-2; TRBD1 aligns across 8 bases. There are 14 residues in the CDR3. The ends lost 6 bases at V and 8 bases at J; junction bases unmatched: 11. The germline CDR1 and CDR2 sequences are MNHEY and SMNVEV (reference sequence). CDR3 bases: TGTGCCAGCAGCTTCACAGGGGGTGTGGAGGGCTACACCTTC. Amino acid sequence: CASSFTGGVEGYTF.

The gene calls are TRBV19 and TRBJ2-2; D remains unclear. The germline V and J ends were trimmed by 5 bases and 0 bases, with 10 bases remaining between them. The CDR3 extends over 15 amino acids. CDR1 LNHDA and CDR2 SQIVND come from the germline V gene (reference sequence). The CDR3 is CASSLGDPNTGELFF. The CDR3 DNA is TGTGCCAGTAGTCTTGGAGATCCGAACACCGGGGAGCTGTTTTTT.